Listed here are 27 T cell receptor beta chains from one sample, sequenced in a study of beta chain features in type 1 diabetes. Expressed TCRB transcripts were sequenced because the entire RNA isolate underwent reverse transcription. The protocol was immunoSEQ multiplex PCR, while the TCRdb copy is restricted to in-frame clones and leaves out a portion. Altogether under 150,000 clones are present, nearly 50% being singletons, with the ten largest covering around 0.39%. The source material was Tregs from blood. The source is a young man in good health.

The chain couples TRBV21-1 to TRBJ2-7; the table's D gene call, TRBD1, was not cross checked with the DNA. TRBV21-1 is an annotated pseudogene. The CDR3 runs 12 residues. This CDR3 reads CASSRDSYEQYF. The CDR3 region has the DNA TGTGCCAGCAGCAGAGACAGCTACGAGCAGTACTTC.

The chain has TRBV9 and TRBJ2-1; perhaps TRBD2 as D (6 bases). V lost 3 bases, J lost 0 bases, and 16 bases lay in between. Germline V lookup: CDR1 SGDLS, CDR2 YYNGEE. The CDR3 sequence is 17 residues long. The CDR3 loop is CASSGRAESSSYNEQFF. The CDR3 DNA follows: TGTGCCAGCAGCGGGAGGGCCGAATCGAGCTCCTACAATGAGCAGTTCTTC.

This chain connects TRBV5-1 to TRBJ2-5; a weak D match, TRBD2 (6 bases). Trimming stripped 3 bases from V and 1 base from J, with 13 bases between. In germline, CDR1 is SGHRS, CDR2 YFSETQ. CDR3 length: 15 amino acids. CDR3 in DNA: TGCGCCAGCAGCTCGGGACTGTCGGGCCAAGAGACCCAGTACTTC. Its translation: CASSSGLSGQETQYF.

This sequence joins TRBV28 and TRBJ2-3; tentatively, D is TRBD2 (6 bases). The CDR3 length is 14 residues. Germline loops: CDR1 MDHEN, CDR2 SYDVKM. Trimming left V 3 bases short and J 1 base short, with 8 bases between. The CDR3 loop reads CASSLPSGTDTQYF. The CDR3 region has the DNA TGTGCCAGCAGTTTGCCTAGCGGCACAGATACGCAGTATTTT.

The chain carries TRBV10-3 and TRBJ1-5; D is unresolved. The germline V and J ends were trimmed by 0 bases and 5 bases, with 11 bases remaining between them. This CDR3 has 15 amino acids. Germline CDR1 ENHRY, CDR2 SYGVKD. The chain's CDR3 is CAISESGTVYQPQHF. The CDR3 DNA sequence: TGTGCCATCAGTGAGTCGGGCACAGTTTATCAGCCCCAGCATTTT.

V is TRBV5-1 and J is TRBJ1-5; D unclear. Germline CDR1 and CDR2: SGHRS and YFSETQ. With 1 base removed from V and 4 bases from J, the gap between germline ends came to 12 bases. The CDR3 has 15 residues. The CDR3 reads CASSLFAGPNQPQHF. CDR3 nucleotide sequence: TGCGCCAGCAGCTTGTTCGCAGGCCCAAATCAGCCCCAGCATTTT.

The rearrangement uses TRBV27 and TRBJ2-6; D is unresolved. Trimming removed 6 bases at V and 4 bases at J, with 7 bases between. Germline V gene lookup returns CDR1 MNHEY and CDR2 SMNVEV (reference sequence). The CDR3 is 13 residues long. The CDR3 nucleotides are TGTGCCAGCAGACCCGGGGGGGCCAACGTCCTGACTTTC. Its protein product is CASRPGGANVLTF.

This clone was detected only a few times. The rearrangement joins TRBV5-4 to TRBJ2-7, with a tentative D call TRBD2 (6 bases). This CDR3 comprises 16 residues. The germline V and J ends were trimmed by 4 bases and 7 bases, with 24 bases remaining between them. The germline V gene has CDR1 SGHNT and CDR2 YYREEE (reference sequence). The CDR3 DNA reads TGTGCCAGCAGCCAAGCCTCCGGGACTGGCCTAGTTGAGCAGTACTTC. Translation gives CASSQASGTGLVEQYF. The full variable domain, rest sourced from reference TRBV5-4 and TRBJ2-7, is ETGVTQSPTHLIKTRGQQVTLRCSSQSGHNTVSWYQQALGQGPQFIFQYYREEENGRGNFPPRFSGLQFPNYSSELNVNALELDDSALYLCASSQASGTGLVEQYFGPGTRLTVT.

This chain uses TRBV5-1 with TRBJ2-1, with TRBD1 as a possible D gene (6 bases). Germline lookup yields CDR1 SGHRS and CDR2 YFSETQ. V was cut by 0 bases and J by 2 bases, with 9 bases left in between. The CDR3 covers 15 residues. The CDR3 reads CASSLVRQAYNEQFF. In nucleotides, the CDR3 is TGCGCCAGCAGCTTGGTGAGACAGGCCTACAATGAGCAGTTCTTC.

This chain links TRBV11-1 with TRBJ2-7, with D tentatively TRBD2 (6 bases). CDR3 size: 13 residues. Trimming removed 3 bases at V and 6 bases at J, with 12 bases between. Germline-derived CDR1 and CDR2 are SGHAT and FQDESV (reference sequence). The CDR3 DNA reads TGTGCCAGCAGCTTGGGCGGGGCTGGCGAGCAGTACTTC. Residues: CASSLGGAGEQYF.

V gene TRBV30 combines with J gene TRBJ1-1; D possibly corresponds to TRBD1 (6 bases). The CDR3 sequence is 16 residues long. V was trimmed by 3 bases and J by 4 bases, leaving 21 bases between them. In germline, CDR1 is GTSNPN, CDR2 SVGIG (reference sequence). The CDR3 reads CAWSPGGASKTTEAFF. The CDR3 region has the DNA TGTGCCTGGAGCCCGGGGGGGGCTAGCAAGACCACTGAAGCTTTCTTT.

The chain combines TRBV19 with TRBJ1-3; D is unresolved. The germline V gene encodes CDR1 LNHDA and CDR2 SQIVND (reference sequence). Trimming removed 1 base from V and 0 bases from J, with 7 bases in between. This CDR3 spans 15 amino acids. The DNA of the CDR3 is TGTGCCAGTAGTATAGTAGCGGGCTCTGGAAACACCATATATTTT. Its translation: CASSIVAGSGNTIYF.

This clone was counted between two and nine times. V and J are TRBV10-3 and TRBJ1-3; D possibly corresponds to TRBD1 (5 bases). The germline gives CDR1 ENHRY, CDR2 SYGVKD. CDR3 length: 13 amino acids. V lost 6 bases to trimming and J lost 4 bases, with 10 bases between them. CDR3 region: CAIRGGSGNTIYF. DNA of the CDR3: TGTGCCATCAGGGGGGGATCCGGAAACACCATATATTTT.

This sequence joins TRBV5-1 and TRBJ2-5; no definite D call. V was pared by 1 base and J by 3 bases, with 4 bases between. CDR3 size: 12 residues. In germline, CDR1 is SGHRS, CDR2 YFSETQ. CDR3 region: CASSLPKETQYF. The CDR3, as DNA: TGCGCCAGCAGCTTGCCCAAAGAGACCCAGTACTTC.

The chain has TRBV7-2 and TRBJ1-1; D might be TRBD1 (6 bases). The V end was cut by 5 bases, the J end by 11 bases, with 21 bases between. CDR3 length: 14 amino acids. CDR1 SGHTA and CDR2 FQGNSA come from the germline V gene. CDR3 protein: CASSPRERGLDAFF. CDR3 DNA: TGTGCCAGCAGCCCCAGAGAGAGGGGGTTGGACGCTTTCTTT.

The CDR3 reads CASRSPRDSAGSPLHF. CDR3 sequence (DNA): TGTGCCAGCAGGTCTCCCCGGGACTCCGCGGGTTCACCCCTCCACTTT. This rearrangement joins TRBV6-6 to TRBJ1-6; TRBD1 might be the D (5 bases). V gave up 6 bases and J gave up 9 bases, with 21 bases separating them. Germline V gene sequence: CDR1 MNHNY, CDR2 SVGAGI (reference sequence). The CDR3 covers 16 residues.

The chain employs TRBV4-2 and TRBJ1-4, with 9 bases aligning to TRBD1. Trimming removed 1 base from V and 7 bases from J; junction bases left unmatched: 10. CDR1 is LGHNA and CDR2 is YNFKEQ in the germline V gene. The CDR3 loop spans 17 amino acids. The CDR3 bases are TGTGCCAGCAGCCAAGTTAACAGGGGGCGCGTGAGTGAAAAACTGTTTTTT. Amino acid sequence: CASSQVNRGRVSEKLFF.

This clone was seen a few times. The gene calls are TRBV9 and TRBJ2-3, with TRBD2 matching over 8 bases. This CDR3 spans 15 amino acids. Germline V lookup: CDR1 SGDLS, CDR2 YYNGEE. Losses at the gene ends were 0 bases for V and 7 bases for J; bases not matched to a gene: 7. The CDR3 DNA reads TGTGCCAGCAGCGTAGGTAGCGGGGCCTTTTATACGCAGTATTTT. As protein: CASSVGSGAFYTQYF.

This clone was picked up a small number of times. V and J are TRBV20-1 and TRBJ2-7; D unclear. The germline CDR1 and CDR2 sequences are DFQATT and SNEGSKA (reference sequence). Trimming removed 3 bases from V and 4 bases from J, with 7 bases in between. The CDR3 sequence is 11 residues long. CDR3 in amino acids: CSARAVYEQYF. CDR3 nucleotide sequence: TGCAGTGCTAGGGCAGTATACGAGCAGTACTTC.

This clone is judged medium-sized. The CDR3 is CASSLWAGNTGELFF. The CDR3 nucleotides are TGTGCCAGCAGCTTATGGGCAGGGAACACCGGGGAGCTGTTTTTT. The rearrangement joins TRBV7-2 to TRBJ2-2; D is unclear. Germline CDR1 is SGHTA and CDR2 is FQGNSA. Trimming took off 2 bases at V and 1 base at J, with 8 bases between the two ends. The CDR3 length is 15 residues.

The chain employs TRBV6-5 and TRBJ2-5, with TRBD2 matching over 10 bases. The CDR3 runs to 16 residues. From germline, CDR1 is MNHEY and CDR2 SVGAGI. Losses at the gene ends were 0 bases for V and 5 bases for J; bases not matched to a gene: 6. The CDR3 sequence is CASSYSGAGGGETQYF. The DNA of the CDR3 is TGTGCCAGCAGTTACTCTGGAGCGGGAGGGGGGGAGACCCAGTACTTC.

V gene TRBV29-1 combines with J gene TRBJ1-4; 7 nucleotides align to TRBD1. After removal of 6 bases from V and 8 bases from J, the junction contained 9 bases not matched to a gene. CDR3 size: 13 residues. Germline CDR1 SQVTM, CDR2 ANQGSEA. The CDR3 loop is CSVRDGGGEKLFF. DNA of the CDR3: TGCAGCGTCCGGGACGGAGGGGGCGAAAAACTGTTTTTT.

The chain combines TRBV5-4 with TRBJ2-2, with 8 nucleotides matching TRBD2. CDR3 length equals 15 residues. CDR1 is SGHNT, CDR2 YYREEE, per germline (reference sequence). The V segment lost 3 bases and the J segment 3 bases; nucleotides outside the gene matches: 4. CDR3 nucleotides: TGTGCCAGCAGCTCCGGACTAGCTTACACCGGGGAGCTGTTTTTT. It codes for CASSSGLAYTGELFF.

The V and J genes are TRBV7-2 and TRBJ2-1, with 9 bases fitting TRBD2. Per the germline V gene, CDR1 is SGHTA and CDR2 is FQGNSA. V trimming: 4 bases; J trimming: 8 bases; junction bases outside the gene matches: 12. The CDR3 is 16 amino acids. The CDR3 DNA reads as TGTGCCAGCAGCTCAAGTCGGGCGGGGGGGCCTCATGAGCAGTTCTTC. Protein product: CASSSSRAGGPHEQFF.

CDR3 region: CASRDIGGQPQHF. CDR3 coding DNA: TGTGCCAGCAGAGACATAGGGGGTCAGCCCCAGCATTTT. V usage is TRBV6-1 and J usage is TRBJ1-5; maybe TRBD1 (6 bases). V was clipped by 6 bases and J by 6 bases, with 12 bases between them. The germline V gene encodes CDR1 MNHNS and CDR2 SASEGT. The CDR3 is 13 residues long.

This clone was seen once. The gene calls are TRBV5-1 and TRBJ1-2; maybe TRBD1 (5 bases). The CDR3 spans 15 residues. Trimming took off 0 bases at V and 5 bases at J, with 14 bases between the two ends. The germline V gene encodes CDR1 SGHRS and CDR2 YFSETQ. CDR3 loop: CASSLASGGSYGYTF. The CDR3 coding sequence is TGCGCCAGCAGCTTGGCCTCGGGGGGTTCGTATGGCTACACCTTC.

This clone was counted only a few times. CDR3 nucleotide sequence: TGCGCCAGCAGCTTGCGGACTAGCGGGGGTACCGCAGATACGCAGTATTTT. Its protein is CASSLRTSGGTADTQYF. The chain carries TRBV5-1 and TRBJ2-3, with 13 bases matching TRBD2. Per germline, CDR1 SGHRS and CDR2 YFSETQ. The CDR3 has 17 amino acids. V trimming: 1 base; J trimming: 4 bases; junction bases outside the gene matches: 6.